These T cell receptor beta chains were read from a single sample in a study of OX40 agonist ivuxolimab in advanced cancers. The table came from immunoSEQ multiplex PCR; TCRdb's copy has only in-frame clones and leaves some out. The table has tens of thousands of clones, roughly 90% seen once. The sequences come from CD4+ or CD8+ T cells sorted from blood, collected in a trial of the OX40 agonist ivuxolimab. The receptors derive from an adult with an advanced solid tumor such as melanoma, head and neck, liver or kidney cancer. Each CDR3 is given with its conserved first and last residue. The order of the fields is D gene, V gene, J gene, clone size, CDR3 DNA, CDR3 protein. A D gene is named only where the DNA matches it firmly. Expanded clones are given a class, and other clones once, few, many or no size at all.

D gene: TRBD2
V gene: TRBV10-3
J gene: TRBJ2-2
clone size: NA
CDR3 DNA: TGTGCCACTACCGGGACTAGCGGGAGAGGTGGCGGGGAGCTGTTTTTT
CDR3 protein: CATTGTSGRGGGELFF

D gene: NA
V gene: TRBV29-1
J gene: TRBJ1-2
clone size: once
CDR3 DNA: TGCAGCGTTGAAGATCCTCAGGATCTCTATGGCTACACCTTC
CDR3 protein: CSVEDPQDLYGYTF

D gene: NA
V gene: TRBV6-1
J gene: TRBJ2-7
clone size: NA
CDR3 DNA: TGTGCCAGCAGTGCCCCTGTCGGGGGATCCTACGAGCAGTACTTC
CDR3 protein: CASSAPVGGSYEQYF

D gene: TRBD1
V gene: TRBV2
J gene: TRBJ2-2
clone size: NA
CDR3 DNA: TGTGCCAGCAGTCGGGACAGCTTAACGAACACCGGGGAGCTGTTTTTT
CDR3 protein: CASSRDSLTNTGELFF

D gene: NA
V gene: TRBV2
J gene: TRBJ1-2
clone size: few
CDR3 DNA: TGTGCCAGCAGTCGGGAGGCCTTGGGAGGCTACACCTTC
CDR3 protein: CASSREALGGYTF

D gene: NA
V gene: TRBV5-1
J gene: TRBJ2-2
clone size: NA
CDR3 DNA: TGCGCCAGCAGCTTGGAGGCTCTGAGCTGGTTTTTT
CDR3 protein: CASSLEALSWFF

D gene: NA
V gene: TRBV18
J gene: TRBJ1-1
clone size: few
CDR3 DNA: TGTGCCAGCTCAAAGGACACCCCGTTTGTGTCCGAAGCTTTCTTT
CDR3 protein: CASSKDTPFVSEAFF

D gene: TRBD2
V gene: TRBV30
J gene: TRBJ2-3
clone size: NA
CDR3 DNA: TGTGCTGGGGAGCGGGACACAGATACGCAGTATTTT
CDR3 protein: CAGERDTDTQYF

D gene: TRBD2
V gene: TRBV7-6
J gene: TRBJ2-5
clone size: NA
CDR3 DNA: TGTGCCAGCAGCTCGAGCACACGGCTAGCGGGCGTCCAAGAGACCCAGTACTTC
CDR3 protein: CASSSSTRLAGVQETQYF

D gene: NA
V gene: TRBV30
J gene: TRBJ2-7
clone size: NA
CDR3 DNA: TGTGCCTGGACCTGGGGCGGATCAACCTACGAGCAGTACTTC
CDR3 protein: CAWTWGGSTYEQYF

D gene: TRBD1
V gene: TRBV7-8
J gene: TRBJ2-7
clone size: NA
CDR3 DNA: TGTGCCAGCAGCTTAGTATTGGGACAGGGGGCCTACGAGCAGTACTTC
CDR3 protein: CASSLVLGQGAYEQYF

D gene: TRBD2
V gene: TRBV7-6
J gene: TRBJ2-2
clone size: NA
CDR3 DNA: TGTGCCAGCAGAACGGGAGGGCCGATCGGGGAGCTGTTTTTT
CDR3 protein: CASRTGGPIGELFF

D gene: NA
V gene: TRBV29-1
J gene: TRBJ2-2
clone size: NA
CDR3 DNA: TGCAGCGTTGGAGAGGGTGGGACCGGGGAGCTGTTTTTT
CDR3 protein: CSVGEGGTGELFF

D gene: NA
V gene: TRBV19
J gene: TRBJ1-2
clone size: NA
CDR3 DNA: TGTGCCAGTAGTATTGGGCAGGGGTATGGCTACACCTTC
CDR3 protein: CASSIGQGYGYTF

D gene: NA
V gene: TRBV6-1
J gene: TRBJ2-7
clone size: NA
CDR3 DNA: TGTGCCAGCAGTGAAGGCCATGGGAGCTCCTACGAGCAGTACTTC
CDR3 protein: CASSEGHGSSYEQYF

D gene: TRBD1
V gene: TRBV25-1
J gene: TRBJ2-7
clone size: NA
CDR3 DNA: TGTGCCAGCACCGCAGGGGGCGGTTACGAGCAGTACTTC
CDR3 protein: CASTAGGGYEQYF

D gene: TRBD2
V gene: TRBV28
J gene: TRBJ2-1
clone size: NA
CDR3 DNA: TGTGCCAGCAGAACTAGCGGGAGGGCCTACAATGAGCAGTTCTTC
CDR3 protein: CASRTSGRAYNEQFF

D gene: NA
V gene: TRBV5-1
J gene: TRBJ2-5
clone size: NA
CDR3 DNA: TGCGCCAGCAGCCTGCGGCCGGGGGATTTCGAGACCCAGTACTTC
CDR3 protein: CASSLRPGDFETQYF

D gene: NA
V gene: TRBV10-2
J gene: TRBJ1-2
clone size: NA
CDR3 DNA: TGCGCCAGCAGTGAGTCGATGCGAGGACCGGCCGGTGGCTACACCTTC
CDR3 protein: CASSESMRGPAGGYTF

D gene: NA
V gene: TRBV5-1
J gene: TRBJ1-5
clone size: NA
CDR3 DNA: TGCGCCAGCAGCACGGAGGGGACGGAGCCCCAGCATTTT
CDR3 protein: CASSTEGTEPQHF

D gene: NA
V gene: TRBV5-4
J gene: TRBJ2-7
clone size: NA
CDR3 DNA: TGTGCCAGCAGCCCCCGGGCGGCGCAATTGGGCGAGCAGTACTTC
CDR3 protein: CASSPRAAQLGEQYF

D gene: NA
V gene: TRBV7-8
J gene: TRBJ2-5
clone size: NA
CDR3 DNA: TGTGCCAGCAGCTTCAGTAGCGGAGAGACCCAGTACTTC
CDR3 protein: CASSFSSGETQYF

D gene: TRBD2
V gene: TRBV5-1
J gene: TRBJ2-1
clone size: NA
CDR3 DNA: TGCGCCAGCAGCAACCCGGGACTAGAAAACAATGAGCAGTTCTTC
CDR3 protein: CASSNPGLENNEQFF

D gene: NA
V gene: TRBV19
J gene: TRBJ1-5
clone size: NA
CDR3 DNA: TGTGCCAGTAGTATAGCGGGGCAGCCCCAGCATTTT
CDR3 protein: CASSIAGQPQHF

D gene: NA
V gene: TRBV29-1
J gene: TRBJ2-3
clone size: NA
CDR3 DNA: TGCAGCGCTCAAAAGACAGATACGCAGTATTTT
CDR3 protein: CSAQKTDTQYF

D gene: NA
V gene: TRBV6-5
J gene: TRBJ1-2
clone size: NA
CDR3 DNA: TGTGCCAGCGGGGGGAGGGAATATGGCTACACCTTC
CDR3 protein: CASGGREYGYTF

D gene: TRBD2
V gene: TRBV6-6
J gene: TRBJ2-4
clone size: once
CDR3 DNA: TGTGCCAGCAGCTCTAGACGGGAGGGAAACATTCAGTACTTC
CDR3 protein: CASSSRREGNIQYF

D gene: NA
V gene: TRBV5-4
J gene: TRBJ2-6
clone size: NA
CDR3 DNA: TGTGCCAGCAGTCCAAGTCTAGCGTTGGGTCGGGGGGCCAACGTCCTGACTTTC
CDR3 protein: CASSPSLALGRGANVLTF

D gene: NA
V gene: TRBV7-9
J gene: TRBJ2-7
clone size: NA
CDR3 DNA: TGTGCCAGCAGCCGGGACGCAAGCTCCTACGAGCAGTACTTC
CDR3 protein: CASSRDASSYEQYF

D gene: TRBD2
V gene: TRBV7-9
J gene: TRBJ2-3
clone size: few
CDR3 DNA: TGTGCCAGCAGACCCCCGGGACTAGCGGGTCCGTTAGATACGCAGTATTTT
CDR3 protein: CASRPPGLAGPLDTQYF

D gene: NA
V gene: TRBV28
J gene: TRBJ1-4
clone size: NA
CDR3 DNA: TGTGCCAGCAGTTTAGACCAAGGGTATGAAAAACTGTTTTTT
CDR3 protein: CASSLDQGYEKLFF

D gene: NA
V gene: TRBV15
J gene: TRBJ2-1
clone size: few
CDR3 DNA: TGTGCCACCAGCACCGGGCCGTACAATGAGCAGTTCTTC
CDR3 protein: CATSTGPYNEQFF

D gene: NA
V gene: TRBV30
J gene: TRBJ1-5
clone size: NA
CDR3 DNA: TGTGCCTGGAGTGCAGATAGCAATCAGCCCCAGCATTTT
CDR3 protein: CAWSADSNQPQHF

D gene: TRBD1
V gene: TRBV6-5
J gene: TRBJ1-3
clone size: NA
CDR3 DNA: TGTGCCAGCAGTTACTCGAAGACAGGGAGAAACACCATATATTTT
CDR3 protein: CASSYSKTGRNTIYF

D gene: NA
V gene: TRBV7-8
J gene: TRBJ2-7
clone size: once
CDR3 DNA: TGTGCCAGCAGCCCAGTCGCCCCCTCCTACGAGCAGTACTTC
CDR3 protein: CASSPVAPSYEQYF

D gene: NA
V gene: TRBV2
J gene: TRBJ1-3
clone size: few
CDR3 DNA: TGTGCCAGCAGTGACCGGGGGCTTGGAAACACCATATATTTT
CDR3 protein: CASSDRGLGNTIYF

D gene: NA
V gene: TRBV5-1
J gene: TRBJ1-2
clone size: NA
CDR3 DNA: TGCGCCAGCAGCTTGGAGGGCAGGGGCTATGGCTACACCTTC
CDR3 protein: CASSLEGRGYGYTF

D gene: TRBD1
V gene: TRBV5-1
J gene: TRBJ2-6
clone size: NA
CDR3 DNA: TGCGCCAGCAGCTCGAGAGGGACAGGGGGGTCTGGGGCCAACGTCCTGACTTTC
CDR3 protein: CASSSRGTGGSGANVLTF

D gene: NA
V gene: TRBV2
J gene: TRBJ1-4
clone size: NA
CDR3 DNA: TGTGCCAGTAGTGAAGCGGGGAATGCTAATGAAAAACTGTTTTTT
CDR3 protein: CASSEAGNANEKLFF

D gene: NA
V gene: TRBV7-3
J gene: TRBJ2-1
clone size: NA
CDR3 DNA: TGTGCCAGCAGCTTAGCCCCCCTGGAGCCTGAGAACAATGAGCAGTTCTTC
CDR3 protein: CASSLAPLEPENNEQFF

D gene: NA
V gene: TRBV4-2
J gene: TRBJ2-7
clone size: few
CDR3 DNA: TGTGCCAGCAGCCAAGGGACACGATACGAGCAGTACTTC
CDR3 protein: CASSQGTRYEQYF

D gene: TRBD1
V gene: TRBV28
J gene: TRBJ1-5
clone size: NA
CDR3 DNA: TGTGCCAGCAGTACCCGACAGGGACGGAATCAGCCCCAGCATTTT
CDR3 protein: CASSTRQGRNQPQHF

D gene: NA
V gene: TRBV11-2
J gene: TRBJ2-5
clone size: NA
CDR3 DNA: TGTGCCAGCAGCTTAGTGGGAGACCAAGAGACCCAGTACTTC
CDR3 protein: CASSLVGDQETQYF

D gene: NA
V gene: TRBV5-1
J gene: TRBJ2-3
clone size: once
CDR3 DNA: TGCGCCAGCACCGGCGGAGGGAGAGCTAGCACAGATACGCAGTATTTT
CDR3 protein: CASTGGGRASTDTQYF

D gene: NA
V gene: TRBV30
J gene: TRBJ2-3
clone size: NA
CDR3 DNA: TGTGCCTGGAGTGTGGGTAGCACAGATACGCAGTATTTT
CDR3 protein: CAWSVGSTDTQYF

D gene: NA
V gene: TRBV25-1
J gene: TRBJ1-3
clone size: NA
CDR3 DNA: TGTGCCAGCAGTGAATTGTGGGACTCTGGAAACACCATATATTTT
CDR3 protein: CASSELWDSGNTIYF

D gene: NA
V gene: TRBV5-6
J gene: TRBJ1-3
clone size: NA
CDR3 DNA: TGTGCCAGCAGCTTGGGGGCTGGAAACACCATATATTTT
CDR3 protein: CASSLGAGNTIYF

D gene: TRBD1
V gene: TRBV5-6
J gene: TRBJ2-7
clone size: NA
CDR3 DNA: TGTGCCAGCAGATTAACCGGGACAGGGGGTACCTACGAGCAGTACTTC
CDR3 protein: CASRLTGTGGTYEQYF

D gene: TRBD2
V gene: TRBV7-6
J gene: TRBJ2-5
clone size: NA
CDR3 DNA: TGTGCCAGCAGCTTAGCCCGGGAGGTCGGGACCCAGTACTTC
CDR3 protein: CASSLAREVGTQYF

D gene: NA
V gene: TRBV30
J gene: TRBJ2-3
clone size: NA
CDR3 DNA: TGTGCCTGGAGCCTAAGGAGAAGGGTAACCACAGATACGCAGTATTTT
CDR3 protein: CAWSLRRRVTTDTQYF

D gene: TRBD1
V gene: TRBV19
J gene: TRBJ1-5
clone size: NA
CDR3 DNA: TGTGCCAGTGGGGGGACAGGGGGACAGCCCCAGCATTTT
CDR3 protein: CASGGTGGQPQHF

D gene: NA
V gene: TRBV7-9
J gene: TRBJ2-7
clone size: NA
CDR3 DNA: TGTGCCAGCAGCTTCGAGAGCATTGGGCAAGAGCAGTACTTC
CDR3 protein: CASSFESIGQEQYF

D gene: NA
V gene: TRBV5-5
J gene: TRBJ1-3
clone size: few
CDR3 DNA: TGTGCCAGCAGCTGGGACATACACTCTGGAAACACCATATATTTT
CDR3 protein: CASSWDIHSGNTIYF

D gene: NA
V gene: TRBV6-1
J gene: TRBJ1-5
clone size: few
CDR3 DNA: TGTGCCAGCAGTGAGGCTATTTTGGCAGCTCAGAATCAGCCCCAGCATTTT
CDR3 protein: CASSEAILAAQNQPQHF

D gene: NA
V gene: TRBV10-3
J gene: TRBJ2-5
clone size: NA
CDR3 DNA: TGTGCCACCGGTAACACAGGGTTGGGGCAAGAGACCCAGTACTTC
CDR3 protein: CATGNTGLGQETQYF